A selection of T cell receptor beta chains follows, all from one sample in a study of cytomegalovirus exposure and HLA in healthy donors. Only in-frame clones appear in the TCRdb table, and some are missing; sequencing was by immunoSEQ multiplex PCR. The table has roughly 72,000 clones, 60% to 85% seen once. What was sequenced was PBMCs. Receptor source: a woman in her 40s in good health and CMV-seropositive. Both conserved end residues are part of each CDR3. Size is omitted from some rows. Given values are once, few, many or a class for expanded clones.

CDR3aa	v_gene	abundance
CAISESGQGVEETQYF	TRBV10-3	.
CASSQDRGGEKLFF	TRBV6-5	once
CAISRWPQPQHF	TRBV10-3	.
CATSRELPLTSGGSSYNEQFF	TRBV15	.
CASWFVDREWGNEQFF	TRBV7-8	.
CAISDPIQETQYF	TRBV10-3	few
CASSGTRFYGYTF	TRBV2	.
CASSIGTGGGQPQHF	TRBV19	.
CASETSGSQYF	TRBV2	.
CASRNGQGNTEAFF	TRBV6-1	.
CAWREITDRGLYSPLHF	TRBV30	few
CASSYSGGSNQPQHF	TRBV2	.
CASSPGAYQETQYF	TRBV28	.
CASSQGEYGYTF	TRBV28	.
CASSIALTGMETQYF	TRBV19	.
CAGGENEKLFF	TRBV7-9	.
CASRSHPTIREGSYNEQFF	TRBV28	.
CASSYSNTRNTEAFF	TRBV6-5	.
CASSLSDTEAFF	TRBV5-1	.
CASSTRTGVNTEAFF	TRBV7-8	once
CASIEQGGGNQPQHF	TRBV28	.
CAWNGGSGNTIYF	TRBV30	.
CASSEAGDRRNQPQHF	TRBV2	.
CASSDAGPEETQYF	TRBV2	.
CASSFRQPQHF	TRBV5-1	few
CASSHTGGNYGYTF	TRBV27	.
CAWSVRTGSTQYF	TRBV30	.